This TCR beta chain is drawn from a study of cytomegalovirus exposure and HLA in healthy donors. PCR involved 60 Vbeta and 13 Jbeta primers. Sequencing was performed with immunoSEQ multiplex PCR; in TCRdb, only in-frame clones are kept and a portion is missing. The sample holds about 170,000 clones, around four fifths seen once. The table lists this clone with a few counts. V was trimmed by 6 bases and J by 4 bases, leaving 9 bases between them. Germline V CDR1 and CDR2: MNHNS, SASEGT. The CDR3 is made up of 12 amino acids. Sequenced: PBMCs. This sequence was found in a woman aged 25 to 39 in good health and CMV-seropositive. The rearrangement links TRBV6-1 to TRBJ1-1; D not resolved. The CDR3 DNA reads TGTGCCAGCAGCCCTAGGAGCACTGAAGCTTTCTTT. This encodes CASSPRSTEAFF.